The rows below give T cell receptor beta chains drawn from one sample of a study of T cells after yellow fever vaccination. TCRdb used MiXCR to reprocess the 5' RACE reads, holding one entry per CDR3 protein. The data show approximately 150,000 distinct CDR3 sequences, with approximately 6.2% seen just once and nearly 3% held by the top ten. Material: CD4+ T cells sorted from PBMCs, obtained on the day of the first yellow fever vaccination. These receptors all stem from a man aged 18 to 30 who received the YFV17D yellow fever vaccine. CDR3s leave out the opening cysteine and the closing phenylalanine or tryptophan. The listing skips clone size in some rows; elsewhere it reads once, few, many or a size class.

>12|.|TRBV5-6
ASSLEDGYYGYT
>10|few|TRBV6-2/TRBV6-3
ASSYGGKPQH
>13|.|TRBV19
ASSSPGSRGNTIY
>10|.|TRBV5-4
ASGQSGNTIY
>16|few|TRBV12-3/TRBV12-4
ASSSRDPRTGTNQPQH
>13|many|TRBV10-3
AIRAGGKNPDTQY
>14|few|TRBV20-1
SAPRGGQGNTGELF
>12|.|TRBV7-3
ASSGAAATDTQY
>13|many|TRBV7-2
ASSLSVSNTGELF
>13|many|TRBV25-1
ASSDRDRGGEKLF
>14|.|TRBV12-2
ASRFSQQGYGYEEY
>15|many|TRBV6-4
ASSDSLPELPGETQY
>12|many|TRBV7-2
ASSLRLPPETQY
>11|many|TRBV2
ASSENPPDTQY
>10|.|TRBV20-1
SADRGRNEQY
>16|many|TRBV11-2
ASSLVSGSGRGQDTQY
>10|few|TRBV5-5
ASSLEVTEAF
>13|many|TRBV11-3
ASSFSGTSGGEQF
>12|.|TRBV6-5
ASSYGQVNTEAF
>13|many|TRBV12-3/TRBV12-4
ASSLNGRENEKLF
>14|many|TRBV6-4
ASASEPRPLTGELF
>12|many|TRBV5-1
ASSFDRVANIQY
>9|many|TRBV28
ASSLRREQF
>11|few|TRBV5-1
ASSRDSGYGYT
>12|many|TRBV4-3
ASSPHVNTGELF